This TCR beta chain came from a study of cytomegalovirus exposure and HLA in healthy donors. On the study more broadly: Out of about 170 million T cells, an earlier analysis found around 120 million unique TCR beta sequences in total. Study-wide results and caveats: Rates of TCR association differed by HLA locus in a later analysis, with DRB1 highest and HLA-C lowest. Sequencing likely produced, as an artifact, a cluster of highly shared sequence variants. In most subjects, TCR beta sequences reportedly gave accurate predictions of HLA-A and HLA-B alleles.

PCR was performed using 60 Vbeta and 13 Jbeta primers. Sequencing was performed with immunoSEQ multiplex PCR; in TCRdb, only in-frame clones are kept and a portion is missing. The table gives 100,000 to 150,000 clones; the top ten clones make up approximately 1.6% of it. As for this clone: What it binds is unknown.

V shed 0 bases and J shed 7 bases, with 16 bases lying between them. Germline-derived CDR1 and CDR2 are LNHDA and SQIVND (reference sequence). The CDR3 contains 16 residues. The sequenced sample was PBMCs. This receptor was identified in a woman aged 40 to 50 in good health and CMV-seropositive. J is TRBJ2-4 and V is TRBV19; the D gene is possibly TRBD1 (5 bases). The CDR3 sequence is CASSIDYPTAGNIQYF. DNA for the CDR3: TGTGCCAGTAGTATAGATTATCCAACAGCAGGGAACATTCAGTACTTC.